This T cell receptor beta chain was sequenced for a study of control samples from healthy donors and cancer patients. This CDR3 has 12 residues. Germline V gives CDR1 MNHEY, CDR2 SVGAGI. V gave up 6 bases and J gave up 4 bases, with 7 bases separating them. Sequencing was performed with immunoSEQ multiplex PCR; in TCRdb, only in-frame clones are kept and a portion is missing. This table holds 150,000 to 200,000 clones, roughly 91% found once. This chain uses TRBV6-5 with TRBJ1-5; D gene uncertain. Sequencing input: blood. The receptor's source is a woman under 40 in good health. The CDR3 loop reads CASRQDNQPQHF. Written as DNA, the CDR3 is TGTGCCAGCAGGCAGGATAATCAGCCCCAGCATTTT.